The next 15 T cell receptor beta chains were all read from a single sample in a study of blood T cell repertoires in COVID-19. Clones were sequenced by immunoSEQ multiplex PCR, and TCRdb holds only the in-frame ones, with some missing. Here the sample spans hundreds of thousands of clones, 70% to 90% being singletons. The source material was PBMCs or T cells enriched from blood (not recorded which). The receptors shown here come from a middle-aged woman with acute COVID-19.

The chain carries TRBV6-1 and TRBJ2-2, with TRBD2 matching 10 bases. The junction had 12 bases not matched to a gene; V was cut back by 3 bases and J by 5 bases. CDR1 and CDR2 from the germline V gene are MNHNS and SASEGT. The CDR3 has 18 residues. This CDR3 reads CASSDKRLAGALTGELFF. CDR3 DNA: TGTGCCAGCAGTGATAAGAGGCTAGCGGGGGCGCTTACCGGGGAGCTGTTTTTT.

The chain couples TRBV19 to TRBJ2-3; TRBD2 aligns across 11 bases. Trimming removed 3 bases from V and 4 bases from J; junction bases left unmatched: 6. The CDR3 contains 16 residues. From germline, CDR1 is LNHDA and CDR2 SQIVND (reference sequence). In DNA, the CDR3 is TGTGCCAGTAGTATCCTAGCGGGGGGCTATCCAGATACGCAGTATTTT. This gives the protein CASSILAGGYPDTQYF.

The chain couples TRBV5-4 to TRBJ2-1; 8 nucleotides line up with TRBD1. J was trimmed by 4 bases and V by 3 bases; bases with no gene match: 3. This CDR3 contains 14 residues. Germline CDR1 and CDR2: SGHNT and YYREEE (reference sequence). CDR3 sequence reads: CASSWTGTYNEQFF. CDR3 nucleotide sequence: TGTGCCAGCAGCTGGACAGGGACATACAATGAGCAGTTCTTC.

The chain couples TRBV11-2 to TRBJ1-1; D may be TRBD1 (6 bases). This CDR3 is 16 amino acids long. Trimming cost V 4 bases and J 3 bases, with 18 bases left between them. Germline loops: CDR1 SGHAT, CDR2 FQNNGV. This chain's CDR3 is CASSSWDIFGDTEAFF. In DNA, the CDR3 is TGTGCCAGCAGCTCCTGGGACATCTTCGGGGACACTGAAGCTTTCTTT.

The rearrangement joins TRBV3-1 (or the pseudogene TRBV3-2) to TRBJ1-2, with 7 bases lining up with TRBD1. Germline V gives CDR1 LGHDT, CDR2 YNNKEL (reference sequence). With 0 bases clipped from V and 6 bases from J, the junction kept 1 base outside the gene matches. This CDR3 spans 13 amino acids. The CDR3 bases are TGTGCCAGCAGCCAAGATACAGGGGATGGCTACACCTTC. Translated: CASSQDTGDGYTF.

DNA for the CDR3: TGTGCCAGCAGCTCTGGGGTAGCGGGGGGGACCTCCTACGAGCAGTACTTC. Its protein product is CASSSGVAGGTSYEQYF. The genes are TRBV7-8 and TRBJ2-7; 11 bases fit TRBD2. Trimming cost V 4 bases and J 0 bases; bases outside gene matches: 8. The CDR3 sequence is 17 residues long. The germline gives CDR1 SGHVS, CDR2 FQNEAQ.

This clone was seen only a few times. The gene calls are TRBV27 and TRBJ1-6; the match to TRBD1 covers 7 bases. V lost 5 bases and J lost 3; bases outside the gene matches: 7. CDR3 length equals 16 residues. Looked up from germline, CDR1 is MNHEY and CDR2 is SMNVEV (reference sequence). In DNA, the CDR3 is TGTGCCAGCAGTGAATACGGGACAGACTATAATTCACCCCTCCACTTT. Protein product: CASSEYGTDYNSPLHF.

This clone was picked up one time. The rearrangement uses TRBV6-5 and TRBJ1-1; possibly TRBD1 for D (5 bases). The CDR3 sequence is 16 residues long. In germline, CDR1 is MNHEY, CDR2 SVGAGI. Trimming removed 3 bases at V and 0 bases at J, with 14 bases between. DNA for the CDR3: TGTGCCAGCAGTTATATCGGGGGGACCATGAACACTGAAGCTTTCTTT. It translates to CASSYIGGTMNTEAFF.

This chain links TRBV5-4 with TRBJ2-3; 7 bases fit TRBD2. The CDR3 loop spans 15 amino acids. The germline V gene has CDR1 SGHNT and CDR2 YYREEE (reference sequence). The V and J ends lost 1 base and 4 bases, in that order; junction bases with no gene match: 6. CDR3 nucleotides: TGTGCCAGCAGCTTGCGGGGGGTCGATGCAGATACGCAGTATTTT. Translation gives CASSLRGVDADTQYF.

The CDR3 here is CAGGIYNEQFF. The CDR3, as DNA: TGTGCGGGGGGAATATACAATGAGCAGTTCTTC. The rearrangement joins TRBV30 to TRBJ2-1, with TRBD2 as a possible D gene (6 bases). The CDR3 contains 11 residues. Germline CDR1 reads GTSNPN; CDR2 reads SVGIG (reference sequence).

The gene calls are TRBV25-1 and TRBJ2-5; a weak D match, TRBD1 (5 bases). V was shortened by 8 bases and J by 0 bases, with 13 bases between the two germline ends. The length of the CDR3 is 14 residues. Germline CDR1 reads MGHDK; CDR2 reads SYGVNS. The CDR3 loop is CASGVNRNQETQYF. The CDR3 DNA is TGTGCCAGCGGTGTCAACAGGAACCAAGAGACCCAGTACTTC.

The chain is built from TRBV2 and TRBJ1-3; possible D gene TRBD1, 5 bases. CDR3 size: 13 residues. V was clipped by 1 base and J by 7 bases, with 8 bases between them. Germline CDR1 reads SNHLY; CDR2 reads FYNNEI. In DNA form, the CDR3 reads TGTGCCAGCAGTGAAGGCAGGGCGAACACCATATATTTT. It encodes CASSEGRANTIYF.

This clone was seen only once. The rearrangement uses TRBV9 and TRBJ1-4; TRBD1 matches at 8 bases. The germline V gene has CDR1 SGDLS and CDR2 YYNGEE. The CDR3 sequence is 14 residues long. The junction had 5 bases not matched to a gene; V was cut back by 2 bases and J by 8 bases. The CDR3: CASSVTGAPEKLFF. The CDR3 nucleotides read TGTGCCAGCAGCGTGACAGGGGCGCCGGAAAAACTGTTTTTT.

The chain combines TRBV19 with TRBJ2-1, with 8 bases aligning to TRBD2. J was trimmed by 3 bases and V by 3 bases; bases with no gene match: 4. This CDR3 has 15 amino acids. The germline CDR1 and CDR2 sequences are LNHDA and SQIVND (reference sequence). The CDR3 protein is CASSIAAGGYNEQFF. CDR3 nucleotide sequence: TGTGCCAGTAGTATTGCGGCGGGGGGCTACAATGAGCAGTTCTTC.

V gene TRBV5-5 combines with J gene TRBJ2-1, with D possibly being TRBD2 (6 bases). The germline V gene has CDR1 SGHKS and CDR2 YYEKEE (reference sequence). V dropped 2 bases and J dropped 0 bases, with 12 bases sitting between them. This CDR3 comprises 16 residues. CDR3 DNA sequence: TGTGCCAGCAGCTTCCGGCAGGGAGGCTCCTACAATGAGCAGTTCTTC. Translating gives CASSFRQGGSYNEQFF.